This TCR beta chain was sequenced during a study of T cells after yellow fever vaccination. Notes on the study in general: Shared CD4/CD8 clonotypes were a small share, likely from convergent recombination. Reappearing after the booster were most of the clones from primary vaccination (roughly 95% CD4, 88% CD8).

This clonotype showed up many times. From the 5' RACE reads, TCRdb called clonotypes with MiXCR, one entry per CDR3 protein. The sample shows more than 25,000 distinct CDR3 sequences, about 6% of them seen only once. Sequencing was performed on PBMCs, either bulk or a sorted T-cell subset (CD4+, CD8+, memory, or dextramer-sorted; not recorded which), taken on the day of the yellow fever booster vaccination. This TCR was sampled from a man aged 25-40 years who received the YFV17D yellow fever vaccine.

CDR3 in DNA: TGCAGTCCGAGGCTGGACTACAATGAGCAGTTCTTC. The encoded protein is CSPRLDYNEQFF. This sequence joins TRBV20-1 and TRBJ2-1; D call uncertain. The CDR3 consists of 12 residues. The germline V and J ends were trimmed by 8 bases and 3 bases, with 11 bases remaining between them. CDR1 is DFQATT and CDR2 is SNEGSKA in the germline V gene (reference sequence).